The rows below give T cell receptor beta chains drawn from one sample of a study of yellow fever vaccine responses in identical twins. MiXCR was run by TCRdb on the RT-PCR reads, yielding one entry per CDR3 protein. The sample comprises under 3,000 distinct CDR3 sequences, approximately 84% of which are singletons, and over 9% rests with the top ten. This specimen was T cells from blood (PBMCs), unsorted or a sorted subset (not recorded which), taken before or after yellow fever vaccination (not recorded which). The receptors originated from a female donor who received the yellow fever vaccine. CDR3s include the opening cysteine and the closing phenylalanine or tryptophan. A D gene is named only where the DNA matches it firmly. For some rows the clone size is stated as once, few or many, or as a class when expanded; others skip it.

NA	TRBJ2-3	TRBV10-1	NA	TGCGCCAGCAGCGGCCTAGGGTACACAGATACGCAGTATTTT	CASSGLGYTDTQYF
NA	TRBJ2-5	TRBV7-2	NA	TGTGCCAGCAGCTCCTGGGGGATGCAAGAGACCCAGTACTTC	CASSSWGMQETQYF
NA	TRBJ2-6	TRBV11-1	NA	TGTGCCAGCAGCGCCCCGGGGGACTCTGGGGCCAACGTCCTGACTTTC	CASSAPGDSGANVLTF
NA	TRBJ2-1	TRBV18	NA	TGTGCCAGCTCACCCCAAAGCTCCTACAATGAGCAGTTCTTC	CASSPQSSYNEQFF
NA	TRBJ2-7	TRBV11-1	once	TGTGCCAGCAGGCCCGGGACGGCAATGGGATTGGAGCAGTACTTC	CASRPGTAMGLEQYF
NA	TRBJ2-1	TRBV5-1	NA	TGCGCCAGCAGCCACGGAGGGGGGTACAATGAGCAGTTCTTC	CASSHGGGYNEQFF
NA	TRBJ1-4	TRBV6-5	NA	TGTGCCAGCAGTTACTTACAGAGAGTAGGGTCGAAACTGTTTTTT	CASSYLQRVGSKLFF
NA	TRBJ2-2	TRBV3-1	NA	TGTGCCAGCACCACCCGTGGACAGCCTGGGGAGCTGTTTTTT	CASTTRGQPGELFF
NA	TRBJ1-2	TRBV5-4	NA	TGTGCCAGCAGCTTGCCCAAAATCCCCGATGGCTACACCTTC	CASSLPKIPDGYTF
TRBD2	TRBJ2-7	TRBV4-1	few	TGCGCCAGCAGCCCGTTAGGGACTAGCGGGATCTACGAGCAGTACTTC	CASSPLGTSGIYEQYF
TRBD2	TRBJ2-1	TRBV4-1	NA	TGCGCCAGCAGCCCAGGACTAGCGGGAGGGTTTGAGCAGTTCTTC	CASSPGLAGGFEQFF
TRBD1	TRBJ1-2	TRBV2	NA	TGTGCCAGCAGTGATAAGGACAGGCCTGACTATGGCTACACCTTC	CASSDKDRPDYGYTF
NA	TRBJ1-1	TRBV4-2	NA	TGTGCCAGCAGCCGAACACAGAACACTGAAGCTTTCTTT	CASSRTQNTEAFF
TRBD1	TRBJ2-5	TRBV18	NA	TGTGCCAGCTCACCTACGACAGGGAACGGGGAAGAGACCCAGTACTTC	CASSPTTGNGEETQYF
TRBD1	TRBJ2-1	TRBV20-1	NA	TGCAGTGCTATGGTGACAGGGGTTTACAATGAGCAGTTCTTC	CSAMVTGVYNEQFF
TRBD2	TRBJ2-5	TRBV20-1	NA	TGCAGTGTAGCGGGGGCCCAAGAGACCCAGTACTTC	CSVAGAQETQYF
TRBD1	TRBJ2-7	TRBV11-3	NA	TGTGCCAGCAGCCCCCGACAGGGTCCTGGCGAGCAGTACTTC	CASSPRQGPGEQYF
TRBD2	TRBJ2-2	TRBV7-9	NA	TGTGCCAGCAGCCCACTAGCGGCCGGGGAGCTGTTTTTT	CASSPLAAGELFF
NA	TRBJ2-2	TRBV6-1	NA	TGTGCCAGCACCTTGGCGGGAACGGGTCGCACCGGGGAGCTGTTTTTT	CASTLAGTGRTGELFF
NA	TRBJ2-5	TRBV24-1	NA	TGTGCCACCAGTGATTTGGGCAGGTCGGAGGAGACCCAGTACTTC	CATSDLGRSEETQYF
NA	TRBJ1-2	TRBV15	NA	TGTGCCACCAGCAGAGCGCGGAGGGTTGGGGACTATGGCTACACCTTC	CATSRARRVGDYGYTF
NA	TRBJ1-4	TRBV11-1	once	TGTGCCAGCAGCTCCGATTTTCAGGGGCCTAATGAAAAACTGTTTTTT	CASSSDFQGPNEKLFF
TRBD2	TRBJ2-3	TRBV11-3	NA	TGTGCCAGCAGCTTGCTAGTGGCTAGCGGACTCACAGATACGCAGTATTTT	CASSLLVASGLTDTQYF
TRBD2	TRBJ2-1	TRBV2	NA	TGTGCCAGCTTGCGGGAGGGCCCCAATGAGCAGTTCTTC	CASLREGPNEQFF